This T cell receptor (beta chain) was identified during a study of cytomegalovirus exposure and HLA in healthy donors. The donors were healthy bone marrow donors. Germline assignment: CDR1 SQVTM and CDR2 ANQGSEA. The V gene end was trimmed by 6 bases and the J gene end by 4 bases; junction bases not matched to a gene: 8. This CDR3 is built from 15 residues. The PCR ran on 60 Vbeta and 13 Jbeta primers. This table comes from immunoSEQ multiplex PCR, and its TCRdb copy is limited to in-frame clones, with some not included. The top ten clones hold roughly 10% of a sample with about 160,000 clones, more than 65% of them seen once.

This chain links TRBV29-1 with TRBJ2-1; 11 bases align to TRBD2. The clonotype comes from a man aged 18 to 29 in good health and CMV-seropositive. The specimen sequenced was PBMCs. The CDR3 DNA is TGCAGCGTGCGGTTAGCGGGAGGGCCTTACAATGAGCAGTTCTTC. This sequence encodes CSVRLAGGPYNEQFF.